This entry concerns a single T cell receptor (beta chain). Antigen unknown. Repertoires were generated with immunoSEQ multiplex PCR, while TCRdb's copy carries only in-frame clones and drops some. The data include about 48,000 clones; the top ten clones carry about 0.85%. These data come from a study of Tregs in tolerant kidney transplant recipients. For the study at large: Related graft donors supplied nonmyeloablative bone marrow transplants, and mixed chimerism was transient. Study observations and caveats: In tolerant patients, donor-specific Tregs outgrew total Tregs, suggesting antigen-driven expansion.

Thawed PBMCs were FACS-sorted into unstimulated CD4+CD25+CD127- regulatory T cells, CD4+CD25- non-regulatory cells, CD4 and CD8 cells. Specimen: CD4+ T cells from blood, collected before the transplant. This TCR came from a human donor who received a combined kidney and bone marrow transplant.

Incomplete CDR3 DNA: TGTGCCTGGAGTCCCTCCGGGGGGAAGGAG. As protein: CAWSPSGGKE. The whole CDR3 reads CAWSPSGGKELFF. The V call is TRBV30, the J call TRBJ2-2; TRBD2 matches 7 bases. The DNA ends 3 residues before the CDR3 does, and the rest of the CDR3 is filled in from the germline J gene. V lost 2 bases and J lost 10; bases outside the gene matches: 7. Per germline, CDR1 GTSNPN and CDR2 SVGIG (reference sequence). The CDR3 runs to 13 residues.